This is a list of T cell receptor beta chains from one sample in a study of T cells in Graves' hyperthyroidism and ophthalmopathy. MiXCR was run by TCRdb on the multiplex PCR reads, yielding one entry per CDR3 protein. The sample includes about 160,000 distinct CDR3 sequences, about a tenth of them seen just once. Sequences were obtained from blood. Receptors were obtained from a woman between 18 and 29 years old with Graves' hyperthyroidism that later progressed to Graves' ophthalmopathy. Both conserved end residues are part of each CDR3. D genes are given only for firm matches. The listing skips clone size in some rows; elsewhere it reads once, few, many or a size class.

J gene,D gene,V gene,clone size,CDR3 protein,CDR3 DNA
TRBJ2-7,NA,TRBV15,NA,CATSRDLGRAYEQYF,TGTGCCACCAGCAGAGATCTAGGCAGGGCCTACGAGCAGTACTTC
TRBJ2-6,NA,TRBV3-1,NA,CASSQNVDGANVLTF,TGTGCCAGCAGCCAAAACGTCGATGGGGCCAACGTCCTGACTTTC
TRBJ1-1,NA,TRBV28,many,CASIWGAERNWNTEAFF,TGTGCCAGCATTTGGGGGGCGGAAAGGAATTGGAACACTGAAGCTTTCTTT
TRBJ2-7,TRBD1,TRBV6-1,many,CASSEDPTGGYEQYF,TGTGCCAGCAGTGAGGACCCTACAGGGGGCTACGAGCAGTACTTC
TRBJ2-5,TRBD2,TRBV12-3/TRBV12-4,many,CASSFGGGSSVTQYF,TGTGCCAGCAGTTTCGGGGGGGGGTCTTCTGTGACCCAGTACTTC
TRBJ1-2,NA,TRBV4-1,NA,CASSQEFSVSWGYTF,TGCGCCAGCAGCCAAGAGTTTTCCGTTTCCTGGGGCTACACCTTC
TRBJ1-4,TRBD1,TRBV7-6,many,CASSLAQGEGEKLFF,TGTGCCAGCAGCTTAGCACAGGGGGAGGGTGAAAAACTGTTTTTT
TRBJ2-7,NA,TRBV27,many,CASSLTGSLYEQYF,TGTGCCAGCAGTTTAACAGGGTCTCTCTACGAGCAGTACTTC
TRBJ2-3,TRBD2,TRBV2,many,CASTAGLALTDTQYF,TGTGCCAGCACCGCCGGACTAGCGCTCACAGATACGCAGTATTTT
TRBJ2-1,TRBD2,TRBV15,few,CATSRERLAGIYNEQFF,TGTGCCACCAGCAGAGAGAGACTAGCGGGTATATACAATGAGCAGTTCTTC
TRBJ2-1,TRBD2,TRBV4-2,many,CASSQQLAGGGNEQFF,TGTGCCAGCAGCCAACAACTAGCGGGAGGAGGTAATGAGCAGTTCTTC
TRBJ2-1,TRBD1,TRBV27,many,CASSSRTDRVRFF,TGTGCCAGCAGTTCCCGAACCGACAGGGTACGGTTCTTC
TRBJ1-5,NA,TRBV20-1,many,CSAVTHAGGLSNQPQHF,TGCAGTGCCGTAACGCACGCAGGCGGCCTTAGCAATCAGCCCCAGCATTTT
TRBJ2-1,TRBD1,TRBV11-2,many,CASSFPRAGTGSYNEQFF,TGTGCCAGCAGCTTTCCCCGTGCCGGGACAGGATCCTACAATGAGCAGTTCTTC
TRBJ1-2,NA,TRBV3-1,many,CASSQPTGGLYGYTF,TGTGCCAGCAGCCAACCTACTGGGGGGCTCTATGGCTACACCTTC
TRBJ1-1,NA,TRBV19,many,CASSRRRTEAFF,TGTGCCAGTAGCCGGAGAAGGACTGAAGCTTTCTTT
TRBJ1-2,TRBD1,TRBV2,many,CASTQTGRFGGYTF,TGTGCCAGCACCCAGACAGGGCGGTTCGGTGGCTACACCTTC
TRBJ1-1,NA,TRBV12-3/TRBV12-4,many,CASSLAALEPNTEAFF,TGTGCCAGCAGTTTAGCGGCGTTGGAACCGAACACTGAAGCTTTCTTT
TRBJ2-2,NA,TRBV2,many,CASKRTENTGELFF,TGTGCCAGCAAGAGGACAGAAAACACCGGGGAGCTGTTTTTT
TRBJ2-1,TRBD2,TRBV19,NA,CASSILAGGTYNEQFF,TGTGCCAGTAGTATCCTAGCGGGAGGTACCTACAATGAGCAGTTCTTC
TRBJ2-1,NA,TRBV10-3,NA,CAIGERGTYNEQFF,TGTGCCATCGGTGAGCGCGGAACCTACAATGAGCAGTTCTTC
TRBJ1-1,NA,TRBV9,many,CASSVRSDTEAFF,TGTGCCAGCAGCGTAAGGTCAGACACTGAAGCTTTCTTT
TRBJ2-1,TRBD2,TRBV27,many,CASSPFLAGGPLDNEQFF,TGTGCCAGCAGTCCCTTTCTAGCGGGAGGGCCCCTTGACAATGAGCAGTTCTTC
TRBJ2-3,TRBD2,TRBV5-4,NA,CASSWGLATGSTDTQYF,TGTGCCAGCAGCTGGGGACTAGCGACGGGTAGCACAGATACGCAGTATTTT
TRBJ1-6,TRBD1,TRBV20-1,NA,CSAREGGASSYNSPLHF,TGCAGTGCTAGAGAAGGGGGCGCAAGCTCCTATAATTCACCCCTCCACTTT
TRBJ2-2,TRBD1,TRBV27,many,CASKWTGGDTGELFF,TGTGCCAGCAAATGGACAGGGGGCGACACCGGGGAGCTGTTTTTT
TRBJ2-7,NA,TRBV20-1,many,CSARDPGISRGEQYF,TGCAGTGCTAGAGATCCGGGAATTTCCCGGGGGGAGCAGTACTTC
TRBJ2-3,NA,TRBV30,few,CAWSVVGDTQYF,TGTGCCTGGAGTGTAGTGGGAGATACGCAGTATTTT
TRBJ2-5,TRBD2,TRBV12-3/TRBV12-4,many,CASSLSSGGVKYQETQYF,TGTGCCAGCAGCTTATCTAGCGGGGGGGTTAAATACCAAGAGACCCAGTACTTC
TRBJ1-5,NA,TRBV5-1,NA,CASSLVSAGNAASNQPQHF,TGCGCCAGCAGCTTGGTTTCGGCAGGTAACGCCGCTAGCAATCAGCCCCAGCATTTT
TRBJ1-2,TRBD1,TRBV30,few,CAWSPGQGAIGYTF,TGTGCCTGGAGTCCGGGACAGGGGGCGATCGGCTACACCTTC
TRBJ1-2,TRBD1,TRBV3-1,NA,CASSQTGNRGYTF,TGTGCCAGCAGCCAGACAGGGAACCGTGGCTACACCTTC
TRBJ1-6,NA,TRBV7-6,many,CASSLGINSPLHF,TGTGCCAGCAGCTTAGGGATTAATTCACCCCTCCACTTT
TRBJ1-5,NA,TRBV19,few,CASRAQNSNQPQHF,TGTGCCAGTCGGGCACAGAATAGCAATCAGCCCCAGCATTTT
TRBJ1-6,TRBD1,TRBV25-1,many,CASAGQGASPLHF,TGTGCCAGCGCGGGGCAGGGGGCTTCACCCCTCCACTTT
TRBJ1-1,NA,TRBV7-6,many,CASSAPGTEAFF,TGTGCCAGCAGCGCCCCCGGCACTGAAGCTTTCTTT
TRBJ1-2,TRBD1,TRBV28,NA,CASRTPGQTYGYTF,TGTGCCAGCAGAACACCGGGACAGACCTATGGCTACACCTTC
TRBJ2-7,NA,TRBV10-3,NA,CAIKGPGGAGDEQYF,TGTGCCATCAAAGGACCAGGGGGCGCGGGAGACGAGCAGTACTTC
TRBJ1-2,TRBD1,TRBV19,few,CASSDRDYGYTF,TGTGCCAGTAGCGACAGGGACTATGGCTACACCTTC
TRBJ2-5,NA,TRBV7-2,many,CASSLAYTSRETQYF,TGTGCCAGCAGCTTAGCTTACACTAGCCGAGAGACCCAGTACTTC
TRBJ1-3,NA,TRBV30,many,CAWSVHFGNTIYF,TGTGCCTGGAGTGTACACTTTGGAAACACCATATATTTT
TRBJ2-5,NA,TRBV30,NA,CAWNGPGDGETQYF,TGTGCCTGGAACGGTCCAGGTGACGGGGAGACCCAGTACTTC
TRBJ2-2,NA,TRBV19,NA,CASSIESGGLFF,TGTGCCAGTAGTATAGAATCTGGTGGGCTGTTTTTT
TRBJ1-6,NA,TRBV4-2,few,CASSQGGGAYNSPLHF,TGTGCCAGCAGCCAAGGCGGGGGGGCGTATAATTCACCCCTCCACTTT
TRBJ2-1,NA,TRBV6-4,NA,CASSQDDRGEQFF,TGTGCCAGCAGCCAAGATGACCGGGGGGAGCAGTTCTTC
TRBJ2-7,TRBD2,TRBV5-8,few,CASSLEGLAGDGEYF,TGTGCCAGCAGCTTGGAGGGACTAGCGGGAGATGGGGAGTACTTC
TRBJ2-3,TRBD2,TRBV10-3,NA,CAISEGARWTSADTQYF,TGTGCCATCAGTGAGGGGGCTAGGTGGACTAGCGCAGATACGCAGTATTTT
TRBJ2-5,TRBD2,TRBV30,few,CAWSRLAGGLQETQYF,TGTGCCTGGAGCCGACTAGCGGGGGGTCTACAAGAGACCCAGTACTTC
TRBJ2-7,NA,TRBV5-6,many,CASSLVGLLYEQYF,TGTGCCAGCAGCTTGGTTGGACTCCTCTACGAGCAGTACTTC
TRBJ1-4,NA,TRBV20-1,many,CSAGGARATNEKLFF,TGCAGTGCCGGGGGCGCGAGGGCAACTAATGAAAAACTGTTTTTT